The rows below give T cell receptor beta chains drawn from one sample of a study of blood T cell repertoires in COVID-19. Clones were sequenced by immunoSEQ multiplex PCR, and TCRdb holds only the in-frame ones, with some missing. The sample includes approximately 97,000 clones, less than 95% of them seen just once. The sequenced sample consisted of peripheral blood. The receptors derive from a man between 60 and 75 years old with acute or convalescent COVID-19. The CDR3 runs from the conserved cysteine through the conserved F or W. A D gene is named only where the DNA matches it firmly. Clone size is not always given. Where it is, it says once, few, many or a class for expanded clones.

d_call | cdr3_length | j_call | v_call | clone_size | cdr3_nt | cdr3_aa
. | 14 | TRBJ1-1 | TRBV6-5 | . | TGTGCCAGCACCCCACCCGGGGTGGACACTGAAGCTTTCTTT | CASTPPGVDTEAFF
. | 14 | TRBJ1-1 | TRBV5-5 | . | TGTGCCAGCAGCTCGACATCCCGCACCTCTGAAGCTTTCTTT | CASSSTSRTSEAFF
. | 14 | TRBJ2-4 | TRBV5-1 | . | TGCGCCAGCAGCTTGGGATACAACCAAAACATTCAGTACTTC | CASSLGYNQNIQYF
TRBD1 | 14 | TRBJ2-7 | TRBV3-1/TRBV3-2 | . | TGTGCCAGCAGCCGGACAGGGGGACCCTACGAGCAGTACTTC | CASSRTGGPYEQYF
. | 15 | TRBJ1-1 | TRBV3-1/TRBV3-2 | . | TGTGCCAGCAGCCAGATGCCTGAGACTAACACTGAAGCTTTCTTT | CASSQMPETNTEAFF
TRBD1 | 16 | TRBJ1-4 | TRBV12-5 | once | TGTGCTAGTGGTTTGGTAACAGGGGCGTTTAATGAAAAACTGTTTTTT | CASGLVTGAFNEKLFF
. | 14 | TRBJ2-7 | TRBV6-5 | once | TGTGCCAGCAGTTCTCAGGGGACGAGTCACGAGCAGTACTTC | CASSSQGTSHEQYF
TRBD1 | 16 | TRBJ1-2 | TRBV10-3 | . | TGTGCCATCACGCTCGACGGACAGGCGGCAGGGGATGGCTACACCTTC | CAITLDGQAAGDGYTF
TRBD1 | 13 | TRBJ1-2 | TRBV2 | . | TGTGCCAGCACCCCGGGACAGGGGTTGGGCTACACCTTC | CASTPGQGLGYTF
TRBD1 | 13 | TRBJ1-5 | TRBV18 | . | TGTGCCAGTTCACAGGGGTTGGATCAGCCCCAGCATTTT | CASSQGLDQPQHF
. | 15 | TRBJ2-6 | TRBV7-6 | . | TGTGCCAGCAGCTCTCAGGTTTCTGGGGCCAACGTCCTGACTTTC | CASSSQVSGANVLTF
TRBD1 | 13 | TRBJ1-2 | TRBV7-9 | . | TGTGCCAGCAGCTCTACAGGGGCGTATGGCTACACCTTC | CASSSTGAYGYTF
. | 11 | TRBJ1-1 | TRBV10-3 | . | TGTGCCATCCGAGAGAACACTGAAGCTTTCTTT | CAIRENTEAFF
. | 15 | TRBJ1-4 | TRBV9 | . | TGTGCCAGCAGCGTAGCCTCAGGCCAGCGGGAAAAACTGTTTTTT | CASSVASGQREKLFF
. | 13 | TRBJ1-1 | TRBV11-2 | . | TGTGCCAGCAGGTGGACGGGGTACACTGAAGCTTTCTTT | CASRWTGYTEAFF
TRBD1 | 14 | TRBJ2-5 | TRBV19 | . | TGTGCCAGCCTGGACAGGGGGAGATCGGAGACCCAGTACTTC | CASLDRGRSETQYF
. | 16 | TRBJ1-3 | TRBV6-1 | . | TGTGCCAGCAGTGAATGGGGGGTCGGGTCTGGAAACACCATATATTTT | CASSEWGVGSGNTIYF
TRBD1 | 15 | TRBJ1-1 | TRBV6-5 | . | TGTGCCAGCGCCCAGGGGGCGTACCTGAACACTGAAGCTTTCTTT | CASAQGAYLNTEAFF
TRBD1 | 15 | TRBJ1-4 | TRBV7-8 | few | TGTGCCAGCAGCTTAGGGGGACAGGGAGATGAAAAACTGTTTTTT | CASSLGGQGDEKLFF
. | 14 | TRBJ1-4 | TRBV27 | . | TGTGCCAGCCGACCGGGTAGCCTAGGTGAAAAACTGTTTTTT | CASRPGSLGEKLFF
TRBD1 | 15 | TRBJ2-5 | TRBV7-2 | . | TGTGCCAGCAGCTTAGGCACAGGGGGTTCTGAGACCCAGTACTTC | CASSLGTGGSETQYF
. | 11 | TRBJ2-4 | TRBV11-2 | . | TGTGCCAGCAGCACTTCCAACATTCAGTACTTC | CASSTSNIQYF
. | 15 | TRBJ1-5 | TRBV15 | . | TGTGCCACCAGCAGAGATATGGGCAGAGATCAGCCCCAGCATTTT | CATSRDMGRDQPQHF
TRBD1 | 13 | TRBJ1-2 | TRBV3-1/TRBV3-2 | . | TGTGCCAGCAGCCAAGGACAGGGAGGTGGCTACACCTTC | CASSQGQGGGYTF
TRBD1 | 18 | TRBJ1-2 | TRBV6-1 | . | TGTGCCAGCAGTGCCCAACCAAAGGGGACAGGCGCTAACTATGGCTACACCTTC | CASSAQPKGTGANYGYTF
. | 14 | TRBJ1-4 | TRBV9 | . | TGTGCCAGCAGCGTAGATTTGGGCTATGAAAAACTGTTTTTT | CASSVDLGYEKLFF
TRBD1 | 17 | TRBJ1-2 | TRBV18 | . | TGTGCCAGCTCACCACTTCCATCGACAGGGCTCGGTAGTGGCTACACCTTC | CASSPLPSTGLGSGYTF
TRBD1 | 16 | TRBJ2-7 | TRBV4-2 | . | TGTGCCAGCAGCCAAGGTAACCAGGGGGCGCCCTACGAGCAGTACTTC | CASSQGNQGAPYEQYF
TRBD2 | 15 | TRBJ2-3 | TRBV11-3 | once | TGTGCCAGCAGCCCTGGGGGGGGACGAACAGATACGCAGTATTTT | CASSPGGGRTDTQYF
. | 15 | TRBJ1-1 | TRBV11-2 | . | TGTGCCAGCAGCTTCGGAAAATCCCAGCTAGGTGAAGCTTTCTTT | CASSFGKSQLGEAFF
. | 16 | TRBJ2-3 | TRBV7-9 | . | TGTGCCAGCAGCTTAGCGCGGGGAGCGGGCACAGATACGCAGTATTTT | CASSLARGAGTDTQYF
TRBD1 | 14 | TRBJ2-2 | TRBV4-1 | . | TGCGCCAGCAGCCAACTACAGGGGACCGGGGAGCTGTTTTTT | CASSQLQGTGELFF
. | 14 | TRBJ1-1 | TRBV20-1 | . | TGCAGTGCTAGTTCGGGGATTGGGAACACTGAAGCTTTCTTT | CSASSGIGNTEAFF
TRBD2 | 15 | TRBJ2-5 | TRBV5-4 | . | TGTGCCAGCAGCTTCCCTCAAGCGGGGGTAGAGACCCAGTACTTC | CASSFPQAGVETQYF
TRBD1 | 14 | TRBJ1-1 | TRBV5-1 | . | TGCGCCAGCACCGTCGGGACAGGGAACACTGAAGCTTTCTTT | CASTVGTGNTEAFF
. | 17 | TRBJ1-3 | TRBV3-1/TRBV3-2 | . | TGTGCCAGCAGCCAAGGAACGGGTAGAACCTCTGGAAACACCATATATTTT | CASSQGTGRTSGNTIYF
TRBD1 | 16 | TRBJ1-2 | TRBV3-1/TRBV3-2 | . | TGTGCCAGCAGCCAAGATTGGGCAGGGCAGGGGGCCGGCTACACCTTC | CASSQDWAGQGAGYTF
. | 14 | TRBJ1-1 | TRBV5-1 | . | TGCGCCAGCAGCTTGACAACAGCGAACACTGAAGCTTTCTTT | CASSLTTANTEAFF
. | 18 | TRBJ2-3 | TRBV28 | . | TGTGCCAGCAGTACAACGCCGGGACAAAGATGGGGCACAGATACGCAGTATTTT | CASSTTPGQRWGTDTQYF
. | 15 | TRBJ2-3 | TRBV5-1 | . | TGCGCCAGCAGCTTGACCGGGACTAGCACAGATACGCAGTATTTT | CASSLTGTSTDTQYF
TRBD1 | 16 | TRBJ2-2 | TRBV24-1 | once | TGTGCCACCAGTGACCAGAGACAGGGGACCACCGGGGAGCTGTTTTTT | CATSDQRQGTTGELFF
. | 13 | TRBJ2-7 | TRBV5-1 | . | TGCGCCAGCAGCTTGCAGGGAGGCAACGAGCAGTACTTC | CASSLQGGNEQYF
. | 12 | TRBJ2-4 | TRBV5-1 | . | TGCGCCAGCAGCTTGGAGAGTGACATTCAGTACTTC | CASSLESDIQYF
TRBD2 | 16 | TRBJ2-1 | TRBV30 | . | TGTGCCTGGAGTGTACTAAGCGGGGGGGCCTACAATGAGCAGTTCTTC | CAWSVLSGGAYNEQFF